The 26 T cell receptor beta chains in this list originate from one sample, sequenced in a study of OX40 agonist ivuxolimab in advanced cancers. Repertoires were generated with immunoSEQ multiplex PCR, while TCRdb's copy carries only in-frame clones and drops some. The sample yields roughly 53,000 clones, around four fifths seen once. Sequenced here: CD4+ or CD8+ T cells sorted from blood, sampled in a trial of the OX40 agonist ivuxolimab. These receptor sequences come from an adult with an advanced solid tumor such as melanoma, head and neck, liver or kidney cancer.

The CDR3 loop is CASSTRPVSGNTIYF. The CDR3 nucleotides read TGTGCCAGCAGCACTCGACCCGTCTCTGGAAACACCATATATTTT. J is TRBJ1-3 and V is TRBV7-2; D is unresolved. V was trimmed by 5 bases and J by 0 bases, leaving 11 bases between them. Per the germline V gene, CDR1 is SGHTA and CDR2 is FQGNSA. This CDR3 comprises 15 residues.

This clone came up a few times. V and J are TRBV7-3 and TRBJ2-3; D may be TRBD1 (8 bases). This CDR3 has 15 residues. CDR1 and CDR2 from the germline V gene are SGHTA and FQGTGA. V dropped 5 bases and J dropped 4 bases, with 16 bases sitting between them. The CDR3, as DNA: TGTGCCAGCAGCCCTACAGGGGGAGGGGCAGATACGCAGTATTTT. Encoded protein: CASSPTGGGADTQYF.

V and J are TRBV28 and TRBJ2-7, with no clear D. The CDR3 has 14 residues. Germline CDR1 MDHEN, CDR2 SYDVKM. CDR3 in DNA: TGTGCCAGCAGTTTCGGAGTCAACTCCTGCGAGCAGTACGTC. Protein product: CASSFGVNSCEQYV.

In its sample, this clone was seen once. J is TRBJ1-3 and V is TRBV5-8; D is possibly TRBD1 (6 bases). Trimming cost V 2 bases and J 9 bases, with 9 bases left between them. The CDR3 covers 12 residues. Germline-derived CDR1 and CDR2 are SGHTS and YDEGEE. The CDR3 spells CASSFQGSTIYF. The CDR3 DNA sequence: TGTGCCAGCAGCTTTCAGGGGAGCACCATATATTTT. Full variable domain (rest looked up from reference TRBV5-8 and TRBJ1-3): EAGVTQSPTHLIKTRGQQATLRCSPISGHTSVYWYQQALGLGLQFLLWYDEGEERNRGNFPPRFSGRQFPNYSSELNVNALELEDSALYLCASSFQGSTIYFGEGSWLTVV.

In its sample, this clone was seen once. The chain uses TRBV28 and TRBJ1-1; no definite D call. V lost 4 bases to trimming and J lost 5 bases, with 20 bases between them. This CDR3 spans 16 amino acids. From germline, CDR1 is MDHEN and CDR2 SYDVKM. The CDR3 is CASSSPAKLLGTEAFF. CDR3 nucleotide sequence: TGTGCCAGCAGTTCCCCCGCAAAACTATTAGGAACTGAAGCTTTCTTT.

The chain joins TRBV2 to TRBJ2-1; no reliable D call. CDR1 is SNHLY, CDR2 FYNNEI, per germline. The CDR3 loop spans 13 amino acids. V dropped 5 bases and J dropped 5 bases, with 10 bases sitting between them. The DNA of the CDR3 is TGTGCCAGCAGTTGGGTAGGGAACAATGAGCAGTTCTTC. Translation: CASSWVGNNEQFF.

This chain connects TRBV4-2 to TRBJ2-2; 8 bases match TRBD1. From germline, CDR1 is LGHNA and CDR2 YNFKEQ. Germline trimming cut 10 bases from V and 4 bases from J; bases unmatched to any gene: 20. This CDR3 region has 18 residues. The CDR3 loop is CATQKRGVLQGATGELFF. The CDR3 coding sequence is TGTGCCACCCAAAAAAGGGGGGTGCTCCAGGGGGCCACCGGGGAGCTGTTTTTT.

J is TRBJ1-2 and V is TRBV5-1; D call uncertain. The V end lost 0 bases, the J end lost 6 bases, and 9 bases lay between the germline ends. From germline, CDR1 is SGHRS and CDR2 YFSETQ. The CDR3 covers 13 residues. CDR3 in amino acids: CASSLVPRDGYTF. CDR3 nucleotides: TGCGCCAGCAGCTTGGTCCCACGGGATGGCTACACCTTC.

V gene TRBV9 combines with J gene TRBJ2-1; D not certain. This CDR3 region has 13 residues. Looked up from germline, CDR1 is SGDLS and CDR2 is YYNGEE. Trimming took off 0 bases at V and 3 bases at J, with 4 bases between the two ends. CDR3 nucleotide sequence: TGTGCCAGCAGCGTAGGCTACTACAATGAGCAGTTCTTC. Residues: CASSVGYYNEQFF.

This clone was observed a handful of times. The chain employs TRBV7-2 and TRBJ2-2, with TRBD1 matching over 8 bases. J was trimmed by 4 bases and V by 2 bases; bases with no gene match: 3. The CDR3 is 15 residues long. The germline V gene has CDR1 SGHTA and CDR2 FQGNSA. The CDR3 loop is CASSLYRGSTGELFF. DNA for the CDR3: TGTGCCAGCAGCTTATACAGGGGGAGCACCGGGGAGCTGTTTTTT.

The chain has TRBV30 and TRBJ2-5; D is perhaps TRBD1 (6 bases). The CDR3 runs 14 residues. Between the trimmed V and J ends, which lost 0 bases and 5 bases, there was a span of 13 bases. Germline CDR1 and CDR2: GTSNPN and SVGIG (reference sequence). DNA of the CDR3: TGTGCCTGGAGTGTAGGGCAGGGGATGGAGACCCAGTACTTC. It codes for CAWSVGQGMETQYF.

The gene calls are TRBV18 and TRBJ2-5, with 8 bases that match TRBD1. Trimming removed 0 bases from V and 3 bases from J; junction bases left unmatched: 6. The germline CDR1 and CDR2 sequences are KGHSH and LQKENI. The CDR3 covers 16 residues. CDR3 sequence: CASSPPLSGGKETQYF. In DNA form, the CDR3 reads TGTGCCAGCTCACCACCGCTGTCAGGGGGCAAAGAGACCCAGTACTTC.

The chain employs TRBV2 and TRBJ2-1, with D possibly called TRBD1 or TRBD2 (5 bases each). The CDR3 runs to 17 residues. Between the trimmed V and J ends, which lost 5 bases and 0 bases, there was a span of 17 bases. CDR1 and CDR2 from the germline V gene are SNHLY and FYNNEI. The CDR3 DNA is TGTGCCAGCAGTCCCCCCTTTGCGAGGGGCTCCTACAATGAGCAGTTCTTC. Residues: CASSPPFARGSYNEQFF.

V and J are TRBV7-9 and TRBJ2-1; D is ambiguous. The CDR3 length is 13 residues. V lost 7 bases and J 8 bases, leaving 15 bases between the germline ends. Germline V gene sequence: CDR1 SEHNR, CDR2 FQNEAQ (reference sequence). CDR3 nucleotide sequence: TGTGCCAGCAACTCAGAAGGGCGGCATGAGCAGTTCTTC. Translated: CASNSEGRHEQFF.

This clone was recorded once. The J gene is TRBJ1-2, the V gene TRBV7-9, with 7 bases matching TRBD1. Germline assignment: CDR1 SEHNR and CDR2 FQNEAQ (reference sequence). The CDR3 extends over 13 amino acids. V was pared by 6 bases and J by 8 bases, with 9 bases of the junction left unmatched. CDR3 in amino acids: CASRRWQGDGYTF. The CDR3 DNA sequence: TGTGCCAGCAGAAGGTGGCAGGGGGACGGCTACACCTTC.

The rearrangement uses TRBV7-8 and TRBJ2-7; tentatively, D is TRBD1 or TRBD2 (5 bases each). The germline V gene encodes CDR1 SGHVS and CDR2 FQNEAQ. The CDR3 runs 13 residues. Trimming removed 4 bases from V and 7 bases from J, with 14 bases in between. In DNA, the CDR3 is TGTGCCAGCAGCTCGGGGCCCTGGAAGGAGCAGTACTTC. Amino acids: CASSSGPWKEQYF.

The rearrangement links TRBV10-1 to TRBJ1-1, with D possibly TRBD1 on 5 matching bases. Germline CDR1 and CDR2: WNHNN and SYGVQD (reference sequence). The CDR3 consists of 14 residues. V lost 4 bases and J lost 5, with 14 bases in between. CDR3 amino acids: CASSGGMGGTEAFF. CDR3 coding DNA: TGCGCCAGCAGTGGGGGAATGGGGGGAACTGAAGCTTTCTTT.

Here the CDR3 reads CASSEVGAAYEQYV. The CDR3 DNA reads TGTGCCAGCAGTGAAGTCGGGGCCGCCTACGAGCAGTACGTC. V gene TRBV6-1 combines with J gene TRBJ2-7; tentatively, D is TRBD1 or TRBD2 (5 bases each). The CDR3 extends over 14 amino acids. Germline-derived CDR1 and CDR2 are MNHNS and SASEGT. The V gene lost 1 base and the J gene lost 2 bases, with 9 bases spanning the gap.

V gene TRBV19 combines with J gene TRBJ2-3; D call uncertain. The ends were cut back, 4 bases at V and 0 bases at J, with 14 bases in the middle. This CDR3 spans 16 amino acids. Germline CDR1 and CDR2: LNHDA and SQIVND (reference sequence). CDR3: CASSKFMASSTDTQYF. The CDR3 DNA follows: TGTGCCAGTAGTAAGTTCATGGCGTCTAGCACAGATACGCAGTATTTT.

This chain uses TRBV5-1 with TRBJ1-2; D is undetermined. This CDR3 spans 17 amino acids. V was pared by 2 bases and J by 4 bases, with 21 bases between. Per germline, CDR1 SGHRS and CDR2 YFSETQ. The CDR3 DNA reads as TGCGCCAGCAGCTTCCGTGGACCCCGGGAAAAAGGCTATGGCTACACCTTC. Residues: CASSFRGPREKGYGYTF. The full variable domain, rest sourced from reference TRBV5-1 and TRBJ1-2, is KAGVTQTPRYLIKTRGQQVTLSCSPISGHRSVSWYQQTPGQGLQFLFEYFSETQRNKGNFPGRFSGRQFSNSRSEMNVSTLELGDSALYLCASSFRGPREKGYGYTFGSGTRLTVV.

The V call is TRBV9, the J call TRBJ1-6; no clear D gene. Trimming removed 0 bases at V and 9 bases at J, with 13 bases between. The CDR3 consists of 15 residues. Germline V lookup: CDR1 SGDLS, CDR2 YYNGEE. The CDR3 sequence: CASSVDRGDGSPLHF. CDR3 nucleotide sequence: TGTGCCAGCAGCGTAGATCGTGGGGATGGTTCACCCCTCCACTTT.

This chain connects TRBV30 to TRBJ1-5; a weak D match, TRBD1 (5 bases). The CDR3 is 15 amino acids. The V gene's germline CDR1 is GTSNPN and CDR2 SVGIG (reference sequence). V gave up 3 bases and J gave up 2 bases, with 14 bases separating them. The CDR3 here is CAWSHQGRGNQPQHF. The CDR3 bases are TGTGCCTGGAGCCATCAGGGCAGAGGCAATCAGCCCCAGCATTTT.

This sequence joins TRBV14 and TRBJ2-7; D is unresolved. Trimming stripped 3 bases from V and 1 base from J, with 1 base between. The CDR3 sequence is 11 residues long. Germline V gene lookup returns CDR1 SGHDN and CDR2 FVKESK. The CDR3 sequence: CASSHSYEQYF. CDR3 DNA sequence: TGTGCCAGCAGCCATTCCTACGAGCAGTACTTC.

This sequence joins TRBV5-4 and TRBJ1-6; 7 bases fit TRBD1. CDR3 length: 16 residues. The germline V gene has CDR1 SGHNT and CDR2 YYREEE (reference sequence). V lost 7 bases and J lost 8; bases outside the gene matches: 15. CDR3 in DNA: TGTGCCAGCCGCACTGGGACAGAGGGTATAGATTCACCCCTCCACTTT. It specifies CASRTGTEGIDSPLHF.

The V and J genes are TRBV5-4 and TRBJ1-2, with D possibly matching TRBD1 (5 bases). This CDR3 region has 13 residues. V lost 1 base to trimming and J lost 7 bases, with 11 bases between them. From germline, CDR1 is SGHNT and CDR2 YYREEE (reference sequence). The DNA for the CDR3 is TGTGCCAGCAGCTTGAAGCACAGGTCTGGCTACACCTTC. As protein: CASSLKHRSGYTF.

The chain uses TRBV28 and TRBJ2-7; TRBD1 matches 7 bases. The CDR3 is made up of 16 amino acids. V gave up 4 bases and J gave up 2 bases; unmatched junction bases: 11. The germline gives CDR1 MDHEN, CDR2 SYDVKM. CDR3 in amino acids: CASSSNRGENTYEQYV. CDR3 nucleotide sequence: TGTGCCAGCAGTTCAAACAGGGGCGAAAACACCTACGAGCAGTACGTC.